These 14 T cell receptor beta chains were all obtained from the same sample, sequenced in a study of cytomegalovirus exposure and HLA in healthy donors. The PCR was carried out with 60 Vbeta primers and 13 Jbeta primers. This table comes from immunoSEQ multiplex PCR, and its TCRdb copy is limited to in-frame clones, with some not included. The repertoire holds fewer than 200,000 clones, with roughly 78% as singletons. Sequencing was carried out using PBMCs. These receptors were taken from a man between 35 and 55 years old in good health and CMV-seropositive.

As regards this clone: Its ends do not fully match the called genes, so a read error is possible. This chain uses TRBV5-1 with TRBJ1-1, with unresolved D. The CDR3 is 14 residues long. Germline V lookup: CDR1 SGHRS, CDR2 YFSETQ. CDR3 sequence: CASSFSGANIEAFF. The CDR3 nucleotides are TGCGCCAGCAGCTTTTCAGGCGCGAACATTGAAGCTTTCTTT.

The chain has TRBV6-1 and TRBJ2-7; 8 nucleotides agree with TRBD1. CDR1 and CDR2 from the germline V gene are MNHNS and SASEGT. This CDR3 contains 15 residues. V shed 6 bases and J 2 bases; nucleotides not matched to a gene: 9. The chain's CDR3 is CASSLGTGKPYEQYF. As DNA, the CDR3 is TGTGCCAGCAGCCTCGGGACAGGAAAACCCTACGAGCAGTACTTC.

The V and J genes are TRBV29-1 and TRBJ1-4; 7 positions match TRBD1. The trim removed 7 bases at V and 3 bases at J, leaving 5 bases unmatched. The CDR3 contains 13 residues. Germline CDR1 and CDR2: SQVTM and ANQGSEA. CDR3: CSARTGANEKLFF. The CDR3, as DNA: TGCAGCGCCCGTACAGGGGCTAATGAAAAACTGTTTTTT.

V is TRBV5-4 and J is TRBJ2-5; 7 bases map to TRBD2. Per germline, CDR1 SGHNT and CDR2 YYREEE (reference sequence). V dropped 2 bases and J dropped 1; count of bases not matched to a gene: 5. CDR3 length: 15 amino acids. The DNA for the CDR3 is TGTGCCAGCAGCTTCGCTAGCGGCATCCAAGAGACCCAGTACTTC. The encoded protein is CASSFASGIQETQYF.

V gene TRBV10-3 combines with J gene TRBJ2-5, with TRBD1 matching over 10 bases. V shed 6 bases and J 0 bases; nucleotides not matched to a gene: 16. This CDR3 spans 19 amino acids. Germline V gene data show CDR1 as ENHRY and CDR2 as SYGVKD. DNA of the CDR3: TGTGCCATCAGGGGCCCCCTATTGCCGGGACAGGGGTACCAAGAGACCCAGTACTTC. Translating it yields CAIRGPLLPGQGYQETQYF.

The count of this clone is one. The chain carries TRBV5-6 and TRBJ1-6; D is possibly TRBD1 (5 bases). The CDR3 sequence is 15 residues long. Per germline, CDR1 SGHDT and CDR2 YYEEEE. V was cut by 0 bases and J by 7 bases, with 11 bases left in between. The CDR3 bases are TGTGCCAGCAGCTTGGTTCAGGGAGGAAATTCACCCCTCCACTTT. This encodes CASSLVQGGNSPLHF. Full variable domain (rest looked up from reference TRBV5-6 and TRBJ1-6): DAGVTQSPTHLIKTRGQQVTLRCSPKSGHDTVSWYQQALGQGPQFIFQYYEEEERQRGNFPDRFSGHQFPNYSSELNVNALLLGDSALYLCASSLVQGGNSPLHFGNGTRLTVT.

The chain combines TRBV6-1 with TRBJ2-7; a possible D gene is TRBD1 (6 bases). This CDR3 is 17 amino acids long. The germline V and J ends were trimmed by 2 bases and 3 bases, with 20 bases remaining between them. CDR1 and CDR2 (germline): MNHNS, SASEGT. The CDR3 protein is CASSESLQDSFVYEQYF. The CDR3 region has the DNA TGTGCCAGCAGTGAAAGTCTCCAGGACAGCTTTGTCTACGAGCAGTACTTC.

The chain couples TRBV7-6 to TRBJ2-2; D is undetermined. Trimming removed 3 bases at V and 1 base at J, with 9 bases between. Germline V lookup: CDR1 SGHVS, CDR2 FNYEAQ. This CDR3 has 15 amino acids. The CDR3 sequence is CASSLRLRNTGELFF. CDR3 bases: TGTGCCAGCAGCTTGAGGCTGAGGAACACCGGGGAGCTGTTTTTT.

The chain employs TRBV7-2 and TRBJ2-5; TRBD1 agrees at 8 bases. V dropped 7 bases and J dropped 2; count of bases not matched to a gene: 15. The V gene's germline CDR1 is SGHTA and CDR2 FQGNSA. The CDR3 extends over 17 amino acids. The CDR3 nucleotides are TGTGCCAGCACCACCGGGACAGGAATGGGGAGTCAAGAGACCCAGTACTTC. This sequence encodes CASTTGTGMGSQETQYF.

This sequence joins TRBV29-1 and TRBJ2-7, with TRBD2 matching 7 bases. CDR1 and CDR2 (germline): SQVTM, ANQGSEA. CDR3 length equals 10 residues. V dropped 6 bases and J dropped 6; count of bases not matched to a gene: 2. This chain's CDR3 is CSVGGSEQYF. CDR3 DNA sequence: TGCAGCGTGGGGGGGTCCGAGCAGTACTTC.

The CDR3 DNA follows: TGTGCCAGCAGCTCCGGGACTAGCTTTGACACCGGGGAGCTGTTTTTT. It is translated as CASSSGTSFDTGELFF. The rearrangement uses TRBV11-3 and TRBJ2-2, with TRBD2 matching over 9 bases. The ends lost 4 bases at V and 3 bases at J; junction bases unmatched: 6. From germline, CDR1 is SGHNT and CDR2 YENEEA. This CDR3 region has 16 residues.

This clone was picked up a small number of times. The chain's CDR3 is CASSTMIQNTEAFF. The CDR3 DNA follows: TGTGCCAGCAGCACAATGATCCAGAACACTGAAGCTTTCTTT. The rearrangement joins TRBV6-1 to TRBJ1-1; D gene unclear. CDR1 is MNHNS and CDR2 is SASEGT in the germline V gene. Trimming shortened V by 6 bases and J by 1 base, and 12 bases separated the two germline ends. The CDR3 is 14 residues long.

Written as DNA, the CDR3 is TGTGCCAGCAGCAAGGGACAGGGGAGTTCGAACACTGAAGCTTTCTTT. It is translated as CASSKGQGSSNTEAFF. This chain connects TRBV5-5 to TRBJ1-1, with 10 positions matching TRBD1. Germline trimming cut 4 bases from V and 1 base from J; bases unmatched to any gene: 7. CDR3 size: 16 residues. Germline-derived CDR1 and CDR2 are SGHKS and YYEKEE (reference sequence).

J is TRBJ2-7 and V is TRBV7-9, with 12 nucleotides matching TRBD1. This CDR3 has 17 amino acids. In germline, CDR1 is SEHNR, CDR2 FQNEAQ (reference sequence). Trimming at V came to 8 bases and at J to 7 bases, leaving 18 bases not matched to a gene. The CDR3 region is CASAPTRDRGPPEEQYF. The CDR3 coding sequence is TGTGCCAGCGCACCTACCCGGGACAGGGGGCCCCCTGAAGAGCAGTACTTC.